These T cell receptor beta chains were read from a single sample in a study of Tregs in tolerant kidney transplant recipients. Clones were read by immunoSEQ multiplex PCR, and TCRdb kept only the in-frame ones, dropping some. The profile shows tens of thousands of clones, 80% to 90% of them singletons. The specimen was CD4+ T cells from blood (PBMCs), collected 6 months after the transplant. The receptor source for this set is a human patient who received a combined kidney and bone marrow transplant. Among the T cells, some may be from the graft donor. CDR3s include the opening cysteine and the closing phenylalanine or tryptophan. The D gene is left open where the match is weak. Clone size appears in some rows only: once, few, many, or a class for an expanded clone.

d_gene: -; j_gene: TRBJ2-2; abundance: -; v_gene: TRBV11-1; CDR3nt: TGTGCCAGCAGCTTAGCGCCCGAGGTCGGGGAGCTGTTTTTT; CDR3aa: CASSLAPEVGELFF
d_gene: TRBD2; j_gene: TRBJ2-1; abundance: many; v_gene: TRBV18; CDR3nt: TGTGCCAGCTCAGCCGGGACTAGAGAGGGGGAGCAGTTCTTC; CDR3aa: CASSAGTREGEQFF
d_gene: -; j_gene: TRBJ2-1; abundance: -; v_gene: TRBV9; CDR3nt: TGTGCCAGCAATATGGAGGGGTCCTACAATGAGCAGTTCTTC; CDR3aa: CASNMEGSYNEQFF
d_gene: -; j_gene: TRBJ1-5; abundance: -; v_gene: TRBV27; CDR3nt: TGTGCCAGCAGTAGAATCTATAGCAATCAGCCCCAGCATTTT; CDR3aa: CASSRIYSNQPQHF
d_gene: TRBD1; j_gene: TRBJ2-2; abundance: -; v_gene: TRBV9; CDR3nt: TGTGCCAGCAGCGCGCCACCGGGACAGTACCCGGGGGAGCTGTTTTTT; CDR3aa: CASSAPPGQYPGELFF
d_gene: TRBD1; j_gene: TRBJ1-4; abundance: -; v_gene: TRBV7-6; CDR3nt: TGTGCCAGCAGCACCCGACAGGGCACTAATGAAAAACTGTTTTTT; CDR3aa: CASSTRQGTNEKLFF
d_gene: -; j_gene: TRBJ1-6; abundance: -; v_gene: TRBV4-2; CDR3nt: TGTGCCAGCAGCCAGCCGGGGGGGGAAAGCTCCTATAATTCCCCCCTCCACTTT; CDR3aa: CASSQPGGESSYNSPLHF
d_gene: -; j_gene: TRBJ1-2; abundance: -; v_gene: TRBV28; CDR3nt: TGTGCCAGCGTCAGGGAGGTGGGGGGCTACACCTTC; CDR3aa: CASVREVGGYTF
d_gene: TRBD2; j_gene: TRBJ2-1; abundance: -; v_gene: TRBV7-3; CDR3nt: TGTGCCAGCAGCTCCCAACCCGGACTAGCGGGCTACAATGAGCAGTTCTTC; CDR3aa: CASSSQPGLAGYNEQFF
d_gene: -; j_gene: TRBJ2-7; abundance: -; v_gene: TRBV19; CDR3nt: TGTGCCAGTAGTACCGAGGCCGGGAGTTACGAGCAGTACTTC; CDR3aa: CASSTEAGSYEQYF
d_gene: TRBD1; j_gene: TRBJ2-7; abundance: -; v_gene: TRBV15; CDR3nt: TGTGCCACCAGCAGAGATCTGGGACAGGGTTCCTACGAGCAGTACTTC; CDR3aa: CATSRDLGQGSYEQYF
d_gene: TRBD1; j_gene: TRBJ1-6; abundance: -; v_gene: TRBV5-1; CDR3nt: TGCGCCAGCAGCTTGACAGGGGGCGGTAATTCACCCCTCCACTTT; CDR3aa: CASSLTGGGNSPLHF
d_gene: -; j_gene: TRBJ2-5; abundance: -; v_gene: TRBV11-2; CDR3nt: TGTGCCGGCAGCGCATCTAGAAGAGCCCAAGAGACCCAGTACTTC; CDR3aa: CAGSASRRAQETQYF
d_gene: TRBD2; j_gene: TRBJ2-5; abundance: -; v_gene: TRBV30; CDR3nt: TGTGCCTGGACCCCGGGGGGGAAACAAGAGACCCAGTACTTC; CDR3aa: CAWTPGGKQETQYF
d_gene: TRBD1; j_gene: TRBJ2-7; abundance: -; v_gene: TRBV5-1; CDR3nt: TGCGCCAGCAGCTTGTTTGTGACAGGGGTTGGTTACGAGCAGTACTTC; CDR3aa: CASSLFVTGVGYEQYF
d_gene: TRBD1; j_gene: TRBJ2-7; abundance: -; v_gene: TRBV7-8; CDR3nt: TGTGCCAGCAGCCACGCGAAGACAGGGTACTACGAGCAGTACTTC; CDR3aa: CASSHAKTGYYEQYF
d_gene: -; j_gene: TRBJ2-7; abundance: -; v_gene: TRBV4-3; CDR3nt: TGCGCCAGCAGCCAAGTCTCGGGTCAGAGCTCCTACGAGCAGTACTTC; CDR3aa: CASSQVSGQSSYEQYF
d_gene: TRBD1; j_gene: TRBJ1-4; abundance: -; v_gene: TRBV30; CDR3nt: TGTGCCTGGAGGGACTGGACAGGGGGCACTGAAAAACTGTTTTTT; CDR3aa: CAWRDWTGGTEKLFF
d_gene: TRBD2; j_gene: TRBJ2-2; abundance: -; v_gene: TRBV27; CDR3nt: TGTGCCAGCAGGCGGGGGGCTAACACCGGGGAGCTGTTTTTT; CDR3aa: CASRRGANTGELFF
d_gene: TRBD2; j_gene: TRBJ2-5; abundance: -; v_gene: TRBV4-2; CDR3nt: TGTGCCAGCAGCCCCCTAGGACTAGTCCAAGAGACCCAGTACTTC; CDR3aa: CASSPLGLVQETQYF
d_gene: -; j_gene: TRBJ2-7; abundance: -; v_gene: TRBV4-3; CDR3nt: TGCGCCAGCAGCCAAGAGTGGGGGCCGCACGAGCAGTACTTC; CDR3aa: CASSQEWGPHEQYF
d_gene: TRBD1; j_gene: TRBJ2-1; abundance: once; v_gene: TRBV5-4; CDR3nt: TGTGCCAGCAGCTTGGGGACAGGGGGGGTAAATGAGCAGTTCTTC; CDR3aa: CASSLGTGGVNEQFF
d_gene: TRBD1; j_gene: TRBJ1-1; abundance: -; v_gene: TRBV5-1; CDR3nt: TGCGCCAGCAGCTTGTGGGACAGGGTGAACACTGAAGCTTTCTTT; CDR3aa: CASSLWDRVNTEAFF
d_gene: TRBD1; j_gene: TRBJ1-2; abundance: -; v_gene: TRBV6-5; CDR3nt: TGTGCCAGCAGTTATCGCCAGGGGGCCTATGGCTACACCTTC; CDR3aa: CASSYRQGAYGYTF
d_gene: TRBD1; j_gene: TRBJ2-7; abundance: -; v_gene: TRBV18; CDR3nt: TGTGCCAGCTCACCCGGGACAGGGGCCTACGAGCAGTACTTC; CDR3aa: CASSPGTGAYEQYF
d_gene: -; j_gene: TRBJ2-3; abundance: -; v_gene: TRBV5-1; CDR3nt: TGCGCCAGCAGCTCCGAGCGGGCCAGGGCAGATACGCAGTATTTT; CDR3aa: CASSSERARADTQYF
d_gene: TRBD1; j_gene: TRBJ1-3; abundance: -; v_gene: TRBV18; CDR3nt: TGTGCCAGCTCACCACGCACCGGGACAGTCTCTGGAAACACCATATATTTT; CDR3aa: CASSPRTGTVSGNTIYF